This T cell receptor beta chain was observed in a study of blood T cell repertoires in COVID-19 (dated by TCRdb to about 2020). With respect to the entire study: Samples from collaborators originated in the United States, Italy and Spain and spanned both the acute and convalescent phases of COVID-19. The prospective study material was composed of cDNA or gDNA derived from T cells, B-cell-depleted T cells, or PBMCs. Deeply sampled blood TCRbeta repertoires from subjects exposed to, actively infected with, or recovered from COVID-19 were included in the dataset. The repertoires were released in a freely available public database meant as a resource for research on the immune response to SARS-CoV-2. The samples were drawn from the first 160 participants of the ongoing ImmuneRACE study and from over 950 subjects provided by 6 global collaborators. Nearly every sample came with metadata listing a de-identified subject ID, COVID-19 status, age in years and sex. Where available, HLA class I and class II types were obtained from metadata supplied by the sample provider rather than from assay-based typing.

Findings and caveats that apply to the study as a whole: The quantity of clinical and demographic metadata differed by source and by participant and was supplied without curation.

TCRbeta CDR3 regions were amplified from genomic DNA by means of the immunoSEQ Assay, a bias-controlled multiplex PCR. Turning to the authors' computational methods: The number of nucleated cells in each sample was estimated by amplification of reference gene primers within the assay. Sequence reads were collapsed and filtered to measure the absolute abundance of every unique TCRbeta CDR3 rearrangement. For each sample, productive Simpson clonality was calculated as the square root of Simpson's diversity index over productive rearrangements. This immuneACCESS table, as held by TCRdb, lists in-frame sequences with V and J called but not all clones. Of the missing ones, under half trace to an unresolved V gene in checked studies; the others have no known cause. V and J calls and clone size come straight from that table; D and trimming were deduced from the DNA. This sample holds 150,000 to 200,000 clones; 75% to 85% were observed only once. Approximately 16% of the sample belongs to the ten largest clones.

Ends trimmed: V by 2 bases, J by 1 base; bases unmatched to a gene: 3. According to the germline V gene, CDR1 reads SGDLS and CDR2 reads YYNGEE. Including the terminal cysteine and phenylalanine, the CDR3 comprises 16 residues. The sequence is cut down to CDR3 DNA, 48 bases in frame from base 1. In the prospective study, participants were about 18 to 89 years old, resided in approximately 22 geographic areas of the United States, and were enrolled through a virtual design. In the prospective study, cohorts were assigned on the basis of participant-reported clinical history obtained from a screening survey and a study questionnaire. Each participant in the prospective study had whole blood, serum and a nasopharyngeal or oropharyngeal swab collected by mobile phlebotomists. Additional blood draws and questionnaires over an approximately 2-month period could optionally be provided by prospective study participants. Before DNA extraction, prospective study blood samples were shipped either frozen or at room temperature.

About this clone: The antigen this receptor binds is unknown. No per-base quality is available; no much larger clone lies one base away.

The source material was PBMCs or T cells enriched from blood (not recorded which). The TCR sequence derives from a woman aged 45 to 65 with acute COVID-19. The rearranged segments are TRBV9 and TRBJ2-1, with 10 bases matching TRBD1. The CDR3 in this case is CASSVRTGGSYNEQFF. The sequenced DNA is TGTGCCAGCAGCGTTAGGACAGGGGGATCCTACAATGAGCAGTTCTTC.